Listed here are 30 T cell receptor beta chains from one sample, sequenced in a study of cytomegalovirus exposure and HLA in healthy donors. The study ran its PCR with 60 Vbeta and 13 Jbeta primers. Libraries were prepared by immunoSEQ multiplex PCR; TCRdb keeps only in-frame clonotypes and omits some of them. Counted here are roughly 160,000 clones, roughly 80% occurring once; the ten biggest clones make up around 4%. Sequenced sample: PBMCs. The receptors were gathered from a man between 35 and 55 years old in good health and CMV-seronegative.

J is TRBJ2-1 and V is TRBV6-4; tentatively, D is TRBD2 (6 bases). V lost 0 bases and J 7 bases, leaving 16 bases between the germline ends. Per the germline V gene, CDR1 is MRHNA and CDR2 is SNTAGT. The CDR3 extends over 16 amino acids. The CDR3 spells CASSDSRLALSNEQFF. The CDR3 DNA reads as TGTGCCAGCAGTGACTCGAGGCTAGCGTTATCAAATGAGCAGTTCTTC.

The rearrangement joins TRBV6-1 to TRBJ1-1; 8 positions agree with TRBD1. The CDR3 length is 14 residues. Unmatched junction bases numbered 10, after V lost 6 bases and J lost 7 bases. Germline values: CDR1 MNHNS, CDR2 SASEGT. The CDR3 nucleotides read TGTGCCAGCAGGCCGGGACAGGACATTTTTGAAGCTTTCTTT. Its protein is CASRPGQDIFEAFF.

This clone was seen only a few times. The genes are TRBV6-6 and TRBJ2-6; 8 bases fit TRBD1. This CDR3 comprises 16 residues. J gave up 5 bases and V 6 bases, and 9 bases lay outside the gene matches. Germline V CDR1 and CDR2: MNHNY, SVGAGI (reference sequence). CDR3 residues: CASRPGQAFWANVLTF. For the CDR3, the DNA is TGTGCCAGCAGACCGGGACAGGCTTTTTGGGCCAACGTCCTGACTTTC.

V and J are TRBV28 and TRBJ1-5, with D tentatively TRBD1 (6 bases). Germline V gene lookup returns CDR1 MDHEN and CDR2 SYDVKM. This CDR3 is 16 amino acids long. V was trimmed by 7 bases and J by 3 bases, leaving 19 bases between them. The CDR3 sequence: CASTTEKGGANQPQHF. DNA for the CDR3: TGTGCCAGCACCACCGAAAAAGGGGGAGCCAATCAGCCCCAGCATTTT.

The chain recombines TRBV5-1 with TRBJ1-1; D is possibly TRBD1 (6 bases). The V end lost 6 bases, the J end lost 1 base, and 13 bases lay between the germline ends. Germline V gives CDR1 SGHRS, CDR2 YFSETQ. The CDR3 is made up of 14 amino acids. DNA of the CDR3: TGCGCCAGCAACACCGGGACAACGAACACTGAAGCTTTCTTT. This encodes CASNTGTTNTEAFF.

The chain couples TRBV7-2 to TRBJ1-3; D perhaps matches TRBD1 (6 bases). Germline lookup yields CDR1 SGHTA and CDR2 FQGNSA. CDR3 length: 14 residues. V lost 4 bases and J 4 bases, leaving 11 bases between the germline ends. The chain's CDR3 is CASSSRDTGNTIYF. The CDR3 DNA follows: TGTGCCAGCAGCTCCCGGGACACAGGAAACACCATATATTTT.

The rearrangement uses TRBV5-1 and TRBJ2-5, with 8 bases that match TRBD1. The CDR3 length is 13 residues. V trimming: 4 bases; J trimming: 2 bases; junction bases outside the gene matches: 1. Germline loops: CDR1 SGHRS, CDR2 YFSETQ. The DNA of the CDR3 is TGCGCCAGCAGCACAGGGGGTCAAGAGACCCAGTACTTC. It is translated as CASSTGGQETQYF.

This clone has only a few counts. The chain's CDR3 is CASSYSRGSSGNTIYF. CDR3 coding DNA: TGTGCCAGCAGTTACTCAAGGGGTTCCTCTGGAAACACCATATATTTT. This sequence joins TRBV6-5 and TRBJ1-3; possibly TRBD1 for D (5 bases). The CDR3 has 16 amino acids. Germline V gives CDR1 MNHEY, CDR2 SVGAGI. Trimming took off 0 bases at V and 0 bases at J, with 9 bases between the two ends.

V gene TRBV9 combines with J gene TRBJ1-4, with 9 bases matching TRBD1. CDR1 and CDR2 from the germline V gene are SGDLS and YYNGEE. V lost 4 bases to trimming and J lost 6 bases; unmatched junction nucleotides: 13. This CDR3 comprises 17 residues. The CDR3 spells CASSPGQGYLKDEKLFF. CDR3 in DNA: TGTGCCAGCAGCCCTGGACAGGGGTATTTAAAGGATGAAAAACTGTTTTTT.

The chain couples TRBV7-2 to TRBJ1-4; D gene uncertain. Germline V gives CDR1 SGHTA, CDR2 FQGNSA. V was shortened by 0 bases and J by 0 bases, with 11 bases between the two germline ends. The CDR3 has 17 residues. The CDR3 nucleotides are TGTGCCAGCAGCTTAGCGCTTTCTTCGGCAACTAATGAAAAACTGTTTTTT. The encoded protein is CASSLALSSATNEKLFF.

V gene TRBV6-1 combines with J gene TRBJ2-7; D gene unclear. The CDR3 runs to 14 residues. Germline V gives CDR1 MNHNS, CDR2 SASEGT. The V gene lost 8 bases and the J gene lost 4 bases, with 18 bases spanning the gap. CDR3 bases: TGTGCCAGCTCCACGGGTGGAATCCCATACGAGCAGTACTTC. The encoded protein is CASSTGGIPYEQYF.

The chain links TRBV15 to TRBJ1-3; 8 nucleotides align to TRBD1. The CDR3 length is 15 residues. V trimming: 7 bases; J trimming: 2 bases; junction bases outside the gene matches: 7. Germline CDR1 LNHNV, CDR2 YYDKDF (reference sequence). CDR3 sequence reads: CATMTGDSAGNTIYF. CDR3 DNA: TGTGCCACCATGACAGGGGACTCCGCTGGAAACACCATATATTTT.

The chain is built from TRBV7-9 and TRBJ2-2; 10 positions agree with TRBD1. CDR1 is SEHNR and CDR2 is FQNEAQ in the germline V gene (reference sequence). This CDR3 has 16 amino acids. J lost 1 base, V lost 5 bases, and 4 bases had no gene match. The CDR3 bases are TGTGCCAGCAGCATGGGACAGGGGTTGAACACCGGGGAGCTGTTTTTT. Amino acids: CASSMGQGLNTGELFF.

The V and J genes are TRBV11-2 and TRBJ1-1, with 10 bases fitting TRBD1. CDR3 length: 15 residues. V lost 5 bases to trimming and J lost 4 bases; unmatched junction nucleotides: 7. The V gene's germline CDR1 is SGHAT and CDR2 FQNNGV. The CDR3 DNA follows: TGTGCCAGCAGCGCCGCGGACAGGGGGGGCACTGAAGCTTTCTTT. The encoded protein is CASSAADRGGTEAFF.

This chain uses TRBV10-3 with TRBJ1-2; D is possibly TRBD1 (5 bases). The CDR3 is made up of 11 amino acids. The V end lost 10 bases, the J end lost 10 bases, and 16 bases lay between the germline ends. CDR1 is ENHRY and CDR2 is SYGVKD in the germline V gene. CDR3 sequence: CATGGRAPYTF. For the CDR3, the DNA is TGTGCCACCGGGGGTAGGGCTCCCTACACCTTC.

Remarks on this clone: A junction end diverges from the germline sequence, so it may reflect a read error. The chain is built from TRBV7-7 and TRBJ2-2; weak D call: TRBD1 (5 bases). This CDR3 region has 13 residues. Looked up from germline, CDR1 is SSHAT and CDR2 is FNYEAQ (reference sequence). This CDR3 reads CASSSGQTGELFF. In DNA, the CDR3 is TGTGCTAGCAGCTCAGGACAAACCGGGGAGCTGTTTTTT.

The chain has TRBV10-2 and TRBJ2-1; D remains unclear. The germline V gene encodes CDR1 WSHSY and CDR2 SAAADI. The CDR3 loop spans 15 amino acids. V gave up 1 base and J gave up 2 bases, with 9 bases separating them. The CDR3 DNA reads as TGCGCCAGCAGTGAGTGGCTAGAACCCTACAATGAGCAGTTCTTC. It is translated as CASSEWLEPYNEQFF.

The chain combines TRBV2 with TRBJ2-7; 9 bases agree with TRBD2. With 8 bases clipped from V and 1 base from J, the junction kept 3 bases outside the gene matches. CDR3 length: 13 residues. Germline lookup yields CDR1 SNHLY and CDR2 FYNNEI. The DNA for the CDR3 is TGTGCCAGCTTAGCGGGGGAGTCCTACGAGCAGTACTTC. This codes for CASLAGESYEQYF.

This clone has just a few counts. V and J are TRBV19 and TRBJ2-3; D is possibly TRBD2 (6 bases). Deletions cut 5 bases from V and 4 bases from J, with 13 bases between. This CDR3 is built from 14 residues. Germline V gene lookup returns CDR1 LNHDA and CDR2 SQIVND (reference sequence). The CDR3 nucleotides read TGTGCCAGTAGTTTTGCGGGATCGGCAGATACGCAGTATTTT. Translation gives CASSFAGSADTQYF.

The chain employs TRBV5-4 and TRBJ1-2; TRBD1 agrees at 10 bases. This CDR3 region has 17 residues. Looked up from germline, CDR1 is SGHNT and CDR2 is YYREEE (reference sequence). V shed 4 bases and J 3 bases; nucleotides not matched to a gene: 12. This CDR3 reads CASSHSGTGALYYGYTF. In nucleotides, the CDR3 is TGTGCCAGCAGCCACTCCGGGACAGGGGCTCTATACTATGGCTACACCTTC.

The chain joins TRBV28 to TRBJ2-7; D perhaps matches TRBD2 (5 bases). V lost 5 bases to trimming and J lost 4 bases, with 18 bases between them. This CDR3 comprises 15 residues. Germline CDR1 reads MDHEN; CDR2 reads SYDVKM. The CDR3 protein is CASSTPGTLGYEQYF. CDR3 nucleotide sequence: TGTGCCAGCAGTACTCCGGGAACTCTGGGTTACGAGCAGTACTTC.

The rearrangement joins TRBV18 to TRBJ1-2; the match to TRBD1 covers 9 bases. V was pared by 6 bases and J by 6 bases, with 5 bases of the junction left unmatched. Per the germline V gene, CDR1 is KGHSH and CDR2 is LQKENI. The CDR3 totals 13 residues. The CDR3 nucleotides read TGTGCCAGCTCCCCCGGACAGGGGAATGGCTACACCTTC. Encoded protein: CASSPGQGNGYTF.

This chain joins TRBV7-2 and TRBJ1-4; D is possibly TRBD1 (6 bases). CDR3 length equals 13 residues. Germline V gives CDR1 SGHTA, CDR2 FQGNSA. V dropped 6 bases and J dropped 14 bases, with 19 bases sitting between them. The DNA for the CDR3 is TGTGCCAGCAGACCCCCCGGGGGGCAGCGGCTGTTTTTT. Protein: CASRPPGGQRLFF. The full variable domain, rest sourced from reference TRBV7-2 and TRBJ1-4, is GAGVSQSPSNKVTEKGKDVELRCDPISGHTALYWYRQSLGQGLEFLIYFQGNSAPDKSGLPSDRFSAERTGGSVSTLTIQRTQQEDSAVYLCASRPPGGQRLFFGSGTQLSVL.

CDR3: CASTPRIETGGVFQYF. The CDR3 region has the DNA TGTGCCAGCACCCCTCGGATAGAGACAGGGGGCGTATTTCAGTACTTC. The genes are TRBV7-2 and TRBJ2-4; 10 bases align to TRBD1. CDR1 and CDR2 (germline): SGHTA, FQGNSA. The V gene end was trimmed by 7 bases and the J gene end by 11 bases; junction bases not matched to a gene: 17. The CDR3 length is 16 residues.

The chain combines TRBV5-1 with TRBJ2-1; tentative D call: TRBD1 (5 bases). Germline CDR1 is SGHRS and CDR2 is YFSETQ. This CDR3 has 13 residues. V was shortened by 0 bases and J by 9 bases, with 10 bases between the two germline ends. In nucleotides, the CDR3 is TGCGCCAGCAGCTTGGCCTTTCAGGGTGAGCAGTTCTTC. Its translation: CASSLAFQGEQFF. Combining the CDR3 with reference TRBV5-1 and TRBJ2-1 gives the whole variable domain KAGVTQTPRYLIKTRGQQVTLSCSPISGHRSVSWYQQTPGQGLQFLFEYFSETQRNKGNFPGRFSGRQFSNSRSEMNVSTLELGDSALYLCASSLAFQGEQFFGPGTRLTVL.

V is TRBV30 and J is TRBJ2-7; 10 bases match TRBD2. With V trimmed by 0 bases and J by 7 bases, 9 bases remained unmatched. This CDR3 spans 15 amino acids. Per the germline V gene, CDR1 is GTSNPN and CDR2 is SVGIG (reference sequence). CDR3 amino acids: CAWSVPSGGASEQYF. In DNA, the CDR3 is TGTGCCTGGAGTGTTCCCAGCGGGGGGGCCTCGGAGCAGTACTTC. The full variable domain, its missing parts supplied by reference TRBV30 and TRBJ2-7, is SQTIHQWPATLVQPVGSPLSLECTVEGTSNPNLYWYRQAAGRGLQLLFYSVGIGQISSEVPQNLSASRPQDRQFILSSKKLLLSDSGFYLCAWSVPSGGASEQYFGPGTRLTVT.

This chain links TRBV5-1 with TRBJ2-7; D possibly corresponds to TRBD1 (8 bases). Trimming left V 3 bases short and J 3 bases short, with 19 bases between. Germline V gives CDR1 SGHRS, CDR2 YFSETQ. The CDR3 extends over 16 amino acids. Here the CDR3 reads CASSSHGQGGIYEQYF. The CDR3, as DNA: TGCGCCAGCAGCTCCCATGGACAGGGAGGGATCTACGAGCAGTACTTC.

The chain recombines TRBV12-5 with TRBJ2-1; D may be TRBD1 (5 bases). The CDR3 sequence is 14 residues long. V was pared by 1 base and J by 4 bases, with 8 bases between. The V gene's germline CDR1 is LGHNT and CDR2 FRNRAP. CDR3 coding DNA: TGTGCTAGTGGTTTGGCGACAGCTTACAATGAGCAGTTCTTC. Its protein is CASGLATAYNEQFF.

The V call is TRBV30, the J call TRBJ1-3; 7 bases align to TRBD1. V gave up 3 bases and J gave up 0 bases; unmatched junction bases: 8. CDR1 GTSNPN and CDR2 SVGIG come from the germline V gene (reference sequence). This CDR3 contains 16 residues. CDR3 in DNA: TGTGCCTGGAGGACTGGGACAGCCGGCTCTGGAAACACCATATATTTT. This codes for CAWRTGTAGSGNTIYF.

This chain links TRBV5-1 with TRBJ1-1, with D perhaps matching TRBD1 (5 bases). Trimming shortened V by 5 bases and J by 1 base, and 9 bases separated the two germline ends. The CDR3 spans 13 residues. Germline CDR1 is SGHRS and CDR2 is YFSETQ. CDR3 sequence reads: CASRIQENTEAFF. In DNA form, the CDR3 reads TGCGCCAGCAGGATACAGGAGAACACTGAAGCTTTCTTT.